A single sample gave rise to the 29 T cell receptor beta chains below, sequenced in a study of blood T cell repertoires in COVID-19. Profiling relied on immunoSEQ multiplex PCR, and the TCRdb table lists in-frame clones only, not all of them. The sample has about 230,000 clones; around 83% are singletons. The sequencing input was peripheral blood. The receptors derive from a woman aged 45-65 years with acute or convalescent COVID-19.

The genes are TRBV9 and TRBJ2-2; 9 bases are a match to TRBD1. Germline V lookup: CDR1 SGDLS, CDR2 YYNGEE. This CDR3 is built from 19 residues. Losses at the gene ends were 6 bases for V and 2 bases for J; bases not matched to a gene: 17. The CDR3 region is CASTHRPLTGQGNTGELFF. DNA for the CDR3: TGTGCCAGCACCCACCGCCCCCTTACGGGACAGGGAAACACCGGGGAGCTGTTTTTT.

The genes are TRBV29-1 and TRBJ1-5; D not resolved. Germline values: CDR1 SQVTM, CDR2 ANQGSEA. Trimming took off 3 bases at V and 0 bases at J, with 6 bases between the two ends. This CDR3 region has 13 residues. CDR3 nucleotides: TGCAGCGTTGAGGAGAATAGCAATCAGCCCCAGCATTTT. It is translated as CSVEENSNQPQHF.

V gene TRBV7-9 combines with J gene TRBJ2-6; 7 bases line up with TRBD2. The germline V gene has CDR1 SEHNR and CDR2 FQNEAQ (reference sequence). The CDR3 runs to 16 residues. J lost 2 bases, V lost 5 bases, and 6 bases had no gene match. The chain's CDR3 is CASSMTAGAGANVLTF. For the CDR3, the DNA is TGTGCCAGCAGCATGACCGCGGGAGCTGGGGCCAACGTCCTGACTTTC.

The chain combines TRBV4-1 with TRBJ2-3; 11 nucleotides match TRBD2. V was clipped by 3 bases and J by 4 bases; unmatched bases: 6. Germline-derived CDR1 and CDR2 are MGHRA and YSYEKL. The CDR3 length is 16 residues. CDR3 sequence reads: CASSQSTSGNPDTQYF. The CDR3 region has the DNA TGCGCCAGCAGCCAGTCGACTAGCGGGAATCCAGATACGCAGTATTTT.

As concerns this clone: Other DNA variants within this sample encode the same CDR3. The V gene is TRBV6-5, the J gene TRBJ2-5; D unclear. CDR1 is MNHEY and CDR2 is SVGAGI in the germline V gene. V was shortened by 8 bases and J by 5 bases, with 6 bases between the two germline ends. This CDR3 region has 10 residues. CDR3 DNA sequence: TGTGCCAGCTCGAGGGAGACCCAGTACTTC. Its protein product is CASSRETQYF.

CDR3 nucleotide sequence: TGTGCCAGCAGCCGGACTAGCGGGAGTATAAATGAGCAGTTCTTC. Its protein product is CASSRTSGSINEQFF. The V call is TRBV28, the J call TRBJ2-1; 13 bases align to TRBD2. This CDR3 has 15 amino acids. The J segment lost 7 bases and the V segment lost 6 bases, leaving 6 bases of the junction unmatched. Germline V gene sequence: CDR1 MDHEN, CDR2 SYDVKM.

The chain is built from TRBV30 and TRBJ2-1; D not certain. Trimming pared 2 bases from V and 10 bases from J, leaving 9 bases between. CDR3 size: 11 residues. CDR1 is GTSNPN and CDR2 is SVGIG in the germline V gene (reference sequence). Here the CDR3 reads CAWSPSREQFF. Written as DNA, the CDR3 is TGTGCCTGGAGTCCATCGCGGGAGCAGTTCTTC.

In its sample, this clone was seen once. The J gene is TRBJ2-7, the V gene TRBV7-8; TRBD1 matches 7 bases. There are 15 residues in the CDR3. V lost 5 bases, J lost 2 bases, and 9 bases stayed unmatched. The V gene's germline CDR1 is SGHVS and CDR2 FQNEAQ. The CDR3 loop reads CASSPDGQVAYEQYF. CDR3 sequence (DNA): TGTGCCAGCAGCCCCGACGGACAGGTCGCCTACGAGCAGTACTTC. Based on the CDR3 plus reference TRBV7-8 and TRBJ2-7, the full variable domain is GAGVSQSPRYKVAKRGQDVALRCDPISGHVSLFWYQQALGQGPEFLTYFQNEAQLDKSGLPSDRFFAERPEGSVSTLKIQRTQQEDSAVYLCASSPDGQVAYEQYFGPGTRLTVT.

This chain uses TRBV6-6 with TRBJ2-7; the D gene is possibly TRBD1 (6 bases). V lost 4 bases to trimming and J lost 3 bases, with 13 bases between them. This CDR3 has 14 amino acids. Germline V gene data show CDR1 as MNHNY and CDR2 as SVGAGI (reference sequence). This CDR3 reads CASSLRTESYEQYF. CDR3 bases: TGTGCCAGCAGTTTGAGGACAGAGAGCTACGAGCAGTACTTC.

V and J are TRBV14 and TRBJ1-5, with D perhaps TRBD1 (5 bases). This CDR3 is built from 13 residues. V was clipped by 2 bases and J by 7 bases, with 9 bases between them. From germline, CDR1 is SGHDN and CDR2 FVKESK. As DNA, the CDR3 is TGTGCCAGCAGCCAATCGCGGGACCAGCCCCAGCATTTT. It yields the protein CASSQSRDQPQHF.

The gene calls are TRBV19 and TRBJ2-2; D unclear. V lost 8 bases and J 1 base, leaving 11 bases between the germline ends. This CDR3 region has 14 residues. Germline V CDR1 and CDR2: LNHDA, SQIVND (reference sequence). The CDR3 DNA reads TGTGCCAGTTTGGAGAGCTGGAACACCGGGGAGCTGTTTTTT. Its protein product is CASLESWNTGELFF.

V usage is TRBV5-5 and J usage is TRBJ1-3, with no clear D. The germline CDR1 and CDR2 sequences are SGHKS and YYEKEE (reference sequence). There are 16 residues in the CDR3. V was pared by 5 bases and J by 0 bases, with 15 bases between. CDR3: CASSYLFSRSGNTIYF. In DNA form, the CDR3 reads TGTGCCAGCAGTTATTTATTTTCCCGCTCTGGAAACACCATATATTTT.

The V gene is TRBV30, the J gene TRBJ2-2, with 8 bases identical to TRBD1. The CDR3 is 13 amino acids. In germline, CDR1 is GTSNPN, CDR2 SVGIG (reference sequence). Losses at the gene ends were 1 base for V and 9 bases for J; bases not matched to a gene: 4. For the CDR3, the DNA is TGTGCCTGGAGTGGCCAGGGGGCCAGGGAGCTGTTTTTT. This sequence encodes CAWSGQGARELFF.

The chain joins TRBV7-2 to TRBJ2-3; 8 bases are shared with TRBD1. Trimming took 5 bases from V and 4 from J; bases not matched to a gene: 11. Germline V gene lookup returns CDR1 SGHTA and CDR2 FQGNSA. CDR3 length: 16 residues. The CDR3 region has the DNA TGTGCCAGCAGCCAACAGGCCGGGACAGGACCAGATACGCAGTATTTT. Translating gives CASSQQAGTGPDTQYF.

This chain links TRBV6-1 with TRBJ1-3; D possibly corresponds to TRBD1 (6 bases). In germline, CDR1 is MNHNS, CDR2 SASEGT. The CDR3 length is 16 residues. The V end lost 3 bases, the J end lost 0 bases, and 12 bases lay between the germline ends. For the CDR3, the DNA is TGTGCCAGCAGTGATCAACAGGGTTACTCTGGAAACACCATATATTTT. This gives the protein CASSDQQGYSGNTIYF.

This clone showed up many times. The rearrangement links TRBV5-1 to TRBJ2-2, with TRBD2 matching 9 bases. Germline values: CDR1 SGHRS, CDR2 YFSETQ. V shed 8 bases and J 4 bases; nucleotides not matched to a gene: 9. This CDR3 is 15 amino acids long. The DNA for the CDR3 is TGCGCCAGTACACCAGCGGGAGGTATCACCGGGGAGCTGTTTTTT. It yields the protein CASTPAGGITGELFF.

A single count supports this clone. The chain has TRBV7-9 and TRBJ1-1; a weak D match, TRBD1 (6 bases). Germline CDR1 SEHNR, CDR2 FQNEAQ (reference sequence). This CDR3 is built from 12 residues. V was pared by 5 bases and J by 7 bases, with 11 bases between. In DNA, the CDR3 is TGTGCCAGCAGCCCGAGGACAGATGAAGCTTTCTTT. Encoded protein: CASSPRTDEAFF.

The chain is built from TRBV2 and TRBJ1-5; 7 nucleotides agree with TRBD1. Looked up from germline, CDR1 is SNHLY and CDR2 is FYNNEI. CDR3 length equals 13 residues. Germline trimming cut 5 bases from V and 4 bases from J; bases unmatched to any gene: 2. The DNA for the CDR3 is TGTGCCAGCAGTATGACAGGGAATCAGCCCCAGCATTTT. Translating it yields CASSMTGNQPQHF.

The V and J genes are TRBV4-3 and TRBJ1-1; 8 bases line up with TRBD1. V gave up 4 bases and J gave up 2 bases; unmatched junction bases: 9. Germline V gene sequence: CDR1 LGHNA, CDR2 YSLEER. The CDR3 runs to 16 residues. The CDR3 sequence is CASSLAQTGDNTEAFF. CDR3 coding DNA: TGCGCCAGCAGCCTTGCCCAGACAGGGGATAACACTGAAGCTTTCTTT.

The chain employs TRBV5-1 and TRBJ2-7; tentatively, D is TRBD1 (5 bases). This CDR3 contains 16 residues. V lost 4 bases and J lost 4, with 21 bases in between. CDR1 is SGHRS and CDR2 is YFSETQ in the germline V gene. CDR3 sequence reads: CASSDRTDKAIYEQYF. CDR3 in DNA: TGCGCCAGCAGCGATCGGACGGACAAGGCGATATACGAGCAGTACTTC.

The V gene is TRBV15, the J gene TRBJ2-3; D unclear. V dropped 0 bases and J dropped 7 bases, with 11 bases sitting between them. CDR1 is LNHNV and CDR2 is YYDKDF in the germline V gene (reference sequence). The CDR3 is 14 residues long. The CDR3 protein is CATSRELPRNTQYF. CDR3 sequence (DNA): TGTGCCACCAGCAGAGAACTACCCCGGAATACGCAGTATTTT.

This rearrangement joins TRBV7-7 to TRBJ2-1; 14 nucleotides match TRBD2. The CDR3 has 15 amino acids. The junction had 4 bases not matched to a gene; V was cut back by 5 bases and J by 7 bases. Germline loops: CDR1 SSHAT, CDR2 FNYEAQ (reference sequence). CDR3 nucleotide sequence: TGTGCCAGCAGCCCCGGACTAGCGGGAGGTAATGAGCAGTTCTTC. Translated: CASSPGLAGGNEQFF.

The chain joins TRBV9 to TRBJ2-2, with 7 positions matching TRBD1. The V gene end was trimmed by 0 bases and the J gene end by 7 bases; junction bases not matched to a gene: 9. The CDR3 runs to 16 residues. In germline, CDR1 is SGDLS, CDR2 YYNGEE. The CDR3 here is CASSVALIQGDGELFF. CDR3 coding DNA: TGTGCCAGCAGCGTAGCCCTTATCCAGGGGGACGGGGAGCTGTTTTTT.

This clone was seen only once. CDR3 nucleotide sequence: TGTGCCAGCAGTGAAGCGCAGGGGACAGGGGCTGATACGCAGTATTTT. Amino acids: CASSEAQGTGADTQYF. The V call is TRBV2, the J call TRBJ2-3; TRBD1 agrees at 10 bases. This CDR3 comprises 16 residues. J was trimmed by 6 bases and V by 0 bases; bases with no gene match: 6. Germline-derived CDR1 and CDR2 are SNHLY and FYNNEI.

V is TRBV7-2 and J is TRBJ2-3; D gene uncertain. Per the germline V gene, CDR1 is SGHTA and CDR2 is FQGNSA. Trimming took 5 bases from V and 1 from J, leaving 7 bases between them. This CDR3 has 13 amino acids. The CDR3 DNA follows: TGTGCCAGCAGCCGCACACGCACAGATACGCAGTATTTT. This translates into CASSRTRTDTQYF.

V is TRBV6-5 and J is TRBJ2-7; the match to TRBD2 covers 8 bases. The V segment lost 10 bases and the J segment 6 bases; nucleotides outside the gene matches: 11. The germline V gene has CDR1 MNHEY and CDR2 SVGAGI. The CDR3 runs 13 residues. The CDR3, as DNA: TGTGCCACCAAATCGAGCGGGAGAGGCGAGCAGTACTTC. Translated: CATKSSGRGEQYF.

V usage is TRBV19 and J usage is TRBJ1-4; 9 bases fit TRBD1. The V and J ends lost 5 bases and 6 bases, in that order; junction bases with no gene match: 7. The CDR3 runs to 15 residues. CDR1 LNHDA and CDR2 SQIVND come from the germline V gene (reference sequence). Here the CDR3 DNA reads TGTGCCAGTAGTGGCGTCCGGACAGGGGATGAAAAACTGTTTTTT. Translation: CASSGVRTGDEKLFF.

The chain carries TRBV4-1 and TRBJ1-1; weak D call: TRBD1 (5 bases). Germline loops: CDR1 MGHRA, CDR2 YSYEKL. The CDR3 consists of 16 residues. Trimming stripped 3 bases from V and 4 bases from J, with 18 bases between. CDR3 in DNA: TGCGCCAGCAGCCAGGATCAGGGCTCCAGGCCCACTGAAGCTTTCTTT. This translates into CASSQDQGSRPTEAFF.

The chain carries TRBV3-1 (or the pseudogene TRBV3-2) and TRBJ1-1; 8 bases agree with TRBD1. J lost 4 bases, V lost 4 bases, and 11 bases had no gene match. Germline V gives CDR1 LGHDT, CDR2 YNNKEL (reference sequence). The CDR3 loop spans 16 amino acids. The CDR3 nucleotides read TGTGCCAGCAGCCGCGATTCGACAGGGGTTTTCACTGAAGCTTTCTTT. Its translation: CASSRDSTGVFTEAFF.